This TCR beta chain was obtained from a study of blood T cell repertoires in COVID-19. The wider study: The United States, Italy and Spain were the sources of the acute and convalescent COVID-19 samples. T cells, B-cell-depleted T cells, or PBMCs provided the cDNA or gDNA that served as material.

Which cohort a participant joined came from the clinical history participants gave. The CDR3 has 11 amino acids. Trimming took 6 bases from V and 2 from J, leaving 8 bases between them. The V gene's germline CDR1 is DFQATT and CDR2 SNEGSKA (reference sequence). In its sample, this clone was seen once. In the original analysis: Amplification of reference gene primers provided the estimated nucleated cell counts. The table came from immunoSEQ multiplex PCR; TCRdb's copy has only in-frame clones and leaves some out. That table gives V, J and clone size, and the DNA gave D and trimming. This sample has about 310,000 clones; roughly 86% occur once, and the top ten carry about 8.9%.

The chain employs TRBV20-1 and TRBJ2-7; D gene uncertain. Sequenced input: PBMCs or T cells enriched from blood (not recorded which). This clonotype was obtained from a woman between 18 and 29 years old who had recovered from COVID-19. The CDR3 reads CSASQTYEQYF. In nucleotides, the CDR3 is TGCAGTGCGTCCCAAACCTACGAGCAGTACTTC.